The present entry profiles one T cell receptor (beta chain) with its context. What it binds is not known. Germline V lookup: CDR1 MNHEY, CDR2 SVGAGI. Trimming took 2 bases from V and 0 from J, leaving 6 bases between them. This CDR3 contains 14 residues. This entry comes from a study of cytomegalovirus exposure and HLA in healthy donors. Findings and limits, study-wide: 150 to 200 TCR beta chains were listed as cytomegalovirus-associated.

It was with 60 Vbeta and 13 Jbeta primers that the PCR ran. TCRdb's table, derived via immunoSEQ multiplex PCR, lists solely in-frame clones and lacks some. Across about 200,000 clones, the top ten clones capture 0.74% of the sample. This clonotype originated in a boy younger than 18 in good health and CMV-seronegative. Sequences were obtained from PBMCs. V usage is TRBV6-5 and J usage is TRBJ2-3; D may be TRBD2 (5 bases). The CDR3, as DNA: TGTGCCAGCAGTTACCCGGGGAGCACAGATACGCAGTATTTT. Translating gives CASSYPGSTDTQYF.